These T cell receptor beta chains were read from a single sample in a study of STAT5B mutations in CD4+ large granular lymphocyte leukemia. Generated by immunoSEQ multiplex PCR, the TCRdb table keeps only in-frame clones and is missing some. The table lists more than 20,000 clones, under 90% of them singletons, with around 0.33% in the top ten. The sample was CD4+ T cells from blood buffy coats. The receptors stem from a human donor in good health. The CDR3 runs from the conserved cysteine through the conserved F or W. Each record gives: J gene, V gene, clone size, D gene, CDR3 DNA, CDR3 protein. D genes are given only for firm matches. For some rows the clone size is stated as once, few or many, or as a class when expanded; others skip it.

j_call: TRBJ2-5
v_call: TRBV11-2
clone_size: NA
d_call: TRBD2
cdr3_nt: TGTGCCAGCAGCTCCCTAGCGGGGGTAGAGACCCAGTACTTC
cdr3_aa: CASSSLAGVETQYF

j_call: TRBJ2-7
v_call: TRBV19
clone_size: NA
d_call: TRBD2
cdr3_nt: TGTGCCAGTAGTAAGAAAAGCGGGAACTACGAGCAGTACTTC
cdr3_aa: CASSKKSGNYEQYF

j_call: TRBJ2-3
v_call: TRBV6-1
clone_size: once
d_call: TRBD2
cdr3_nt: TGTGCCAGCAGCCTACTAGCGGGCAACCCAGATACGCAGTATTTT
cdr3_aa: CASSLLAGNPDTQYF

j_call: TRBJ1-3
v_call: TRBV10-3
clone_size: once
d_call: NA
cdr3_nt: TGTGCCATCATCGCGGCACCGCGGGGGAACACCATATATTTT
cdr3_aa: CAIIAAPRGNTIYF

j_call: TRBJ2-2
v_call: TRBV7-3
clone_size: NA
d_call: NA
cdr3_nt: TGTGCCAGCAGCCCAAGGCAGGGAAGCCTTGGCACCGGGGAGCTGTTTTTT
cdr3_aa: CASSPRQGSLGTGELFF

j_call: TRBJ1-4
v_call: TRBV5-1
clone_size: NA
d_call: NA
cdr3_nt: TGCGCCAGCAGCTTGGTGGCAGCAACTAATGAAAAACTGTTTTTT
cdr3_aa: CASSLVAATNEKLFF

j_call: TRBJ1-6
v_call: TRBV6-6
clone_size: NA
d_call: NA
cdr3_nt: TGTGCCAGCAGACGGGACTCTGCCAGGTCACCCCTCCACTTT
cdr3_aa: CASRRDSARSPLHF

j_call: TRBJ1-1
v_call: TRBV7-9
clone_size: once
d_call: TRBD1
cdr3_nt: TGTGCCAGCAGCTTAAGACAGGGGGAAGCAGCTTTCTTT
cdr3_aa: CASSLRQGEAAFF

j_call: TRBJ1-1
v_call: TRBV7-2
clone_size: NA
d_call: TRBD1
cdr3_nt: TGTGCCAGCAGCTTAGGTGTCAGGGGGACTGAAGCTTTCTTT
cdr3_aa: CASSLGVRGTEAFF

j_call: TRBJ2-1
v_call: TRBV28
clone_size: NA
d_call: NA
cdr3_nt: TGTGCCAGCAGTTTAACAGGTGACAATGAGCAGTTCTTC
cdr3_aa: CASSLTGDNEQFF

j_call: TRBJ2-5
v_call: TRBV29-1
clone_size: NA
d_call: TRBD1
cdr3_nt: TGCAGCGTTCGGACAGGCGCTGGAGAGACCCAGTACTTC
cdr3_aa: CSVRTGAGETQYF

j_call: TRBJ2-7
v_call: TRBV7-2
clone_size: few
d_call: NA
cdr3_nt: TGTGCCAGCAGCTTAGGGACCCGAGGCGAGCAGTACTTC
cdr3_aa: CASSLGTRGEQYF

j_call: TRBJ2-5
v_call: TRBV19
clone_size: NA
d_call: NA
cdr3_nt: TGTGCCAGTACAGTTTCCCCGGGGGAGACCCAGTACTTC
cdr3_aa: CASTVSPGETQYF

j_call: TRBJ1-1
v_call: TRBV10-2
clone_size: NA
d_call: TRBD1
cdr3_nt: TGCGCCAGCAGGGACAGGGTCGGGTACACTGAAGCTTTCTTT
cdr3_aa: CASRDRVGYTEAFF

j_call: TRBJ1-1
v_call: TRBV18
clone_size: NA
d_call: TRBD1
cdr3_nt: TGTGCCAGCTCACGACTGGGGACAGGGGTCCTCTCCCCTGAAGCTTTCTTT
cdr3_aa: CASSRLGTGVLSPEAFF

j_call: TRBJ1-2
v_call: TRBV27
clone_size: NA
d_call: TRBD1
cdr3_nt: TGTGCCAGCAGTCCGGACAGGGGGCTGGATGGCTACACCTTC
cdr3_aa: CASSPDRGLDGYTF

j_call: TRBJ1-1
v_call: TRBV7-2
clone_size: NA
d_call: NA
cdr3_nt: TGTGCCAGCACCTTTTTTGCGCAGAACACTGAAGCTTTCTTT
cdr3_aa: CASTFFAQNTEAFF

j_call: TRBJ2-4
v_call: TRBV5-4
clone_size: once
d_call: NA
cdr3_nt: TGTGCCAGCAGCTTCGGGGGACTGACCAAAAACATTCAGTACTTC
cdr3_aa: CASSFGGLTKNIQYF

j_call: TRBJ2-6
v_call: TRBV5-4
clone_size: NA
d_call: NA
cdr3_nt: TGTGCCAGCAGCTTTGGGGGCTCTGGGGCCAACGTCCTGACTTTC
cdr3_aa: CASSFGGSGANVLTF

j_call: TRBJ1-1
v_call: TRBV6-1
clone_size: NA
d_call: NA
cdr3_nt: TGTGCCAGCAGACAAATCATGAACACTGAAGCTTTCTTT
cdr3_aa: CASRQIMNTEAFF

j_call: TRBJ1-4
v_call: TRBV11-2
clone_size: NA
d_call: NA
cdr3_nt: TGTGCCAGCAGCCTGACCGGGATCCTAAATGAAAAACTGTTTTTT
cdr3_aa: CASSLTGILNEKLFF

j_call: TRBJ2-2
v_call: TRBV5-1
clone_size: NA
d_call: NA
cdr3_nt: TGCGCCAGCAGCTTGGAGCCCCTGGGGAACACCGGGGAGCTGTTTTTT
cdr3_aa: CASSLEPLGNTGELFF

j_call: TRBJ2-5
v_call: TRBV9
clone_size: once
d_call: NA
cdr3_nt: TGTGCCAGCAGCGTAACTGATTACCAAGAGACCCAGTACTTC
cdr3_aa: CASSVTDYQETQYF

j_call: TRBJ1-1
v_call: TRBV29-1
clone_size: few
d_call: NA
cdr3_nt: TGCAGCGGGTGGAGGTACACTGAAGCTTTCTTT
cdr3_aa: CSGWRYTEAFF

j_call: TRBJ1-2
v_call: TRBV28
clone_size: NA
d_call: TRBD1
cdr3_nt: TGTGCCAGCAGTTTAGGCGACAGGGAGAGCGGCTACACCTTC
cdr3_aa: CASSLGDRESGYTF

j_call: TRBJ1-2
v_call: TRBV10-3
clone_size: NA
d_call: TRBD1
cdr3_nt: TGTGCCGCTTCACACCGGGACAGGGGGCTCGTAAGCTATGGCTACACCTTC
cdr3_aa: CAASHRDRGLVSYGYTF